The next 32 T cell receptor beta chains were all read from a single sample in a study of shared clonotypes between healthy human individuals. Some clones are missing from TCRdb's copy, which holds only in-frame ones; the method was immunoSEQ multiplex PCR. The table lists about 470,000 clones, roughly 80% of them singletons, with about 12% in the top ten. Sequenced input: PBMCs. All receptors derive from a woman aged 35 to 49 in good health. Some clones in this sample may be carry-over from other donors' samples.

The chain employs TRBV10-3 and TRBJ2-1; a weak D match, TRBD1 (5 bases). The V gene's germline CDR1 is ENHRY and CDR2 SYGVKD. The CDR3 is 16 residues long. Deletions cut 4 bases from V and 1 base from J, with 14 bases between. The CDR3 nucleotides read TGTGCCATCAGTGTACAACAGGCAGGATCCTACAATGAGCAGTTCTTC. The encoded protein is CAISVQQAGSYNEQFF.

The V and J genes are TRBV5-1 and TRBJ2-3; 9 nucleotides agree with TRBD1. The ends lost 1 base at V and 2 bases at J; junction bases unmatched: 11. The germline gives CDR1 SGHRS, CDR2 YFSETQ. This CDR3 is 18 amino acids long. The DNA for the CDR3 is TGCGCCAGCAGCTTGCCCCAGGGACAGGGAGGATCCACAGATACGCAGTATTTT. Translated: CASSLPQGQGGSTDTQYF.

This clone has just one count. V is TRBV28 and J is TRBJ1-6; no definite D call. This CDR3 has 13 amino acids. The germline gives CDR1 MDHEN, CDR2 SYDVKM. V lost 4 bases, J lost 10 bases, and 11 bases lay in between. CDR3 sequence reads: CASSSGLQSPLHF. CDR3 in DNA: TGTGCCAGCAGTTCCGGGCTCCAGTCACCCCTCCACTTT.

The chain recombines TRBV11-2 with TRBJ2-3; no clear D. Germline V gene data show CDR1 as SGHAT and CDR2 as FQNNGV. The CDR3 totals 15 residues. V lost 7 bases to trimming and J lost 2 bases, with 16 bases between them. CDR3 loop: CASNLDSSLTDTQYF. In nucleotides, the CDR3 is TGTGCCAGCAACCTCGACTCCTCTCTCACAGATACGCAGTATTTT.

The J gene is TRBJ1-5, the V gene TRBV7-2; no firm D call. The CDR3 spans 17 residues. Trimming removed 3 bases at V and 0 bases at J, with 15 bases between. CDR1 and CDR2 (germline): SGHTA, FQGNSA. CDR3 DNA sequence: TGTGCCAGCAGCTTTTCGGGAAGGCTATCTAGCAATCAGCCCCAGCATTTT. Translated, it gives CASSFSGRLSSNQPQHF. The full variable domain, completed using reference TRBV7-2 and TRBJ1-5, is GAGVSQSPSNKVTEKGKDVELRCDPISGHTALYWYRQSLGQGLEFLIYFQGNSAPDKSGLPSDRFSAERTGGSVSTLTIQRTQQEDSAVYLCASSFSGRLSSNQPQHFGDGTRLSIL.

This chain connects TRBV7-9 to TRBJ2-1, with 11 bases identical to TRBD2. Germline CDR1 and CDR2: SEHNR and FQNEAQ (reference sequence). V gave up 1 base and J gave up 3 bases; unmatched junction bases: 5. This CDR3 is built from 17 residues. CDR3 region: CASSLDFSGRVYNEQFF. In nucleotides, the CDR3 is TGTGCCAGCAGCTTAGATTTTAGCGGGAGGGTCTACAATGAGCAGTTCTTC.

The chain recombines TRBV10-3 with TRBJ1-1; 9 bases are a match to TRBD1. CDR3 size: 15 residues. In germline, CDR1 is ENHRY, CDR2 SYGVKD. After removal of 4 bases from V and 3 bases from J, the junction contained 6 bases not matched to a gene. The CDR3 DNA reads TGTGCCATCAGTGTCTCGACAGGGGGTTACACTGAAGCTTTCTTT. Amino acid sequence: CAISVSTGGYTEAFF.

This clone was counted a single time. V usage is TRBV19 and J usage is TRBJ2-7; tentatively, D is TRBD1 (5 bases). Germline V CDR1 and CDR2: LNHDA, SQIVND (reference sequence). CDR3 length: 14 residues. The V and J ends lost 4 bases and 0 bases respectively, with 10 bases between them. CDR3 protein: CASSTSGNSYEQYF. The CDR3 DNA reads TGTGCCAGTAGTACCTCAGGGAACTCCTACGAGCAGTACTTC.

V usage is TRBV6-6 and J usage is TRBJ2-7; possible D gene TRBD2, 5 bases. The germline V gene has CDR1 MNHNY and CDR2 SVGAGI (reference sequence). The CDR3 is made up of 12 amino acids. Trimming stripped 5 bases from V and 3 bases from J, with 8 bases between. CDR3 loop: CASSPGGYEQYF. The CDR3 bases are TGTGCCAGCAGTCCCGGAGGCTACGAGCAGTACTTC.

The chain employs TRBV10-2 and TRBJ2-1; tentative D call: TRBD1 (6 bases). This CDR3 has 13 residues. CDR1 is WSHSY, CDR2 SAAADI, per germline. Between the trimmed V and J ends, which lost 6 bases and 7 bases, there was a span of 13 bases. CDR3 coding DNA: TGCGCCAGCAGATCACAGGGTAAGAATGAGCAGTTCTTC. Amino acid sequence: CASRSQGKNEQFF.

The table lists this clone with a count of one. The chain joins TRBV4-2 to TRBJ1-2; no reliable D call. With 3 bases removed from V and 5 bases from J, the gap between germline ends came to 13 bases. CDR3 size: 14 residues. Germline-derived CDR1 and CDR2 are LGHNA and YNFKEQ. The CDR3 spells CASSQPSQDYGYTF. Here the CDR3 DNA reads TGTGCCAGCAGCCAGCCAAGCCAGGATTATGGCTACACCTTC.

V and J are TRBV5-4 and TRBJ2-5, with 7 positions matching TRBD1. Trimming removed 4 bases from V and 5 bases from J; junction bases left unmatched: 11. The CDR3 has 15 residues. From germline, CDR1 is SGHNT and CDR2 YYREEE (reference sequence). CDR3 region: CASSGTVAPRETQYF. Here the CDR3 DNA reads TGTGCCAGCAGCGGGACAGTAGCCCCCCGGGAGACCCAGTACTTC.

This chain links TRBV7-2 with TRBJ2-1; 8 bases align to TRBD1. V trimming: 3 bases; J trimming: 7 bases; junction bases outside the gene matches: 11. Germline-derived CDR1 and CDR2 are SGHTA and FQGNSA. The CDR3 has 16 amino acids. The DNA of the CDR3 is TGTGCCAGCAGCTTTTTCGGGACAGGTCCTACAAATGAGCAGTTCTTC. Its protein is CASSFFGTGPTNEQFF.

The chain has TRBV30 and TRBJ1-4; 8 nucleotides line up with TRBD1. The CDR3 consists of 12 residues. V dropped 7 bases and J dropped 8; count of bases not matched to a gene: 6. Looked up from germline, CDR1 is GTSNPN and CDR2 is SVGIG (reference sequence). The CDR3 DNA is TGTGCCTCCTACAGGGGGGGCGAAAAACTGTTTTTT. Its protein is CASYRGGEKLFF.

The V gene is TRBV30, the J gene TRBJ2-7; 10 bases match TRBD1. CDR3 length: 14 residues. The V and J ends lost 5 bases and 4 bases, in that order; junction bases with no gene match: 8. Germline CDR1 GTSNPN, CDR2 SVGIG (reference sequence). CDR3 sequence reads: CAWASGTGEYEQYF. The CDR3 DNA is TGTGCCTGGGCCTCCGGGACAGGGGAGTACGAGCAGTACTTC.

This chain links TRBV11-2 with TRBJ2-7; 7 nucleotides agree with TRBD2. The V gene's germline CDR1 is SGHAT and CDR2 FQNNGV. CDR3 length: 14 residues. V gave up 5 bases and J gave up 6 bases; unmatched junction bases: 10. CDR3 coding DNA: TGTGCCAGCAGCCAGGGACTAAATATCGGCGAGCAGTACTTC. Protein sequence: CASSQGLNIGEQYF.

About this clone: Other nucleotide sequences in the sample specify the same CDR3. The chain carries TRBV5-1 and TRBJ2-2; 8 bases are a match to TRBD2. Trimming took 2 bases from V and 1 from J; bases not matched to a gene: 1. This CDR3 has 15 amino acids. Germline V lookup: CDR1 SGHRS, CDR2 YFSETQ. The chain's CDR3 is CASSFTSGNTGELFF. CDR3 nucleotide sequence: TGCGCCAGCAGCTTCACTAGCGGGAACACCGGGGAGCTGTTTTTT.

V is TRBV30 and J is TRBJ1-2; 7 nucleotides line up with TRBD1. V lost 4 bases, J lost 5 bases, and 10 bases stayed unmatched. The CDR3 is made up of 14 amino acids. CDR1 is GTSNPN, CDR2 SVGIG, per germline (reference sequence). The CDR3 coding sequence is TGTGCCTGGACTGTTGACAGGGTCCTTTATGGCTACACCTTC. This codes for CAWTVDRVLYGYTF. Together with reference TRBV30 and TRBJ1-2, the CDR3 gives the full variable domain: SQTIHQWPATLVQPVGSPLSLECTVEGTSNPNLYWYRQAAGRGLQLLFYSVGIGQISSEVPQNLSASRPQDRQFILSSKKLLLSDSGFYLCAWTVDRVLYGYTFGSGTRLTVV.

Comment on this clone: The sample carries other DNA sequences with the same CDR3. CDR3 protein: CASSLGQGATDTQYF. The CDR3 nucleotides read TGTGCCAGCAGCTTGGGGCAGGGGGCAACAGATACGCAGTATTTT. V and J are TRBV7-3 and TRBJ2-3, with 8 bases matching TRBD1. After removal of 3 bases from V and 3 bases from J, the junction contained 5 bases not matched to a gene. The length of the CDR3 is 15 residues. Germline CDR1 SGHTA, CDR2 FQGTGA.

The chain joins TRBV2 to TRBJ1-4, with D possibly matching TRBD1 (6 bases). This CDR3 is built from 17 residues. Deletions cut 7 bases from V and 0 bases from J, with 18 bases between. Germline CDR1 reads SNHLY; CDR2 reads FYNNEI. The CDR3 protein is CASTRFGGPSTNEKLFF. For the CDR3, the DNA is TGTGCCAGCACCAGATTCGGGGGCCCTTCAACTAATGAAAAACTGTTTTTT.

Remarks on this clone: Other DNA sequences of this sample code for an identical CDR3. The chain is built from TRBV19 and TRBJ1-2, with TRBD1 matching 7 bases. After removal of 4 bases from V and 0 bases from J, the junction contained 2 bases not matched to a gene. The germline V gene has CDR1 LNHDA and CDR2 SQIVND (reference sequence). This CDR3 comprises 14 residues. Here the CDR3 reads CASSTQGSNYGYTF. The CDR3 bases are TGTGCCAGTAGTACACAGGGGTCTAACTATGGCTACACCTTC.

This rearrangement joins TRBV5-1 to TRBJ1-4; 11 bases match TRBD1. The V gene's germline CDR1 is SGHRS and CDR2 YFSETQ. The CDR3 loop spans 19 amino acids. V was pared by 3 bases and J by 2 bases, with 12 bases of the junction left unmatched. CDR3 in amino acids: CASSSPAGQGASTNEKLFF. The CDR3 nucleotides are TGCGCCAGCAGCTCACCCGCCGGACAGGGGGCGTCTACTAATGAAAAACTGTTTTTT.

The chain carries TRBV11-3 and TRBJ2-3; 9 nucleotides align to TRBD2. V shed 0 bases, J shed 7 bases, and the junction held 11 bases outside the gene matches. This CDR3 is built from 17 residues. From germline, CDR1 is SGHNT and CDR2 YENEEA. In DNA, the CDR3 is TGTGCCAGCAGCTTAGATCCGGGACTAGCCGCGTCAAATACGCAGTATTTT. It translates to CASSLDPGLAASNTQYF.

The J gene is TRBJ2-1, the V gene TRBV28, with 7 bases identical to TRBD2. From germline, CDR1 is MDHEN and CDR2 SYDVKM. After removal of 8 bases from V and 5 bases from J, the junction contained 12 bases not matched to a gene. CDR3 length equals 15 residues. This chain's CDR3 is CASRYGARGDNEQFF. CDR3 coding DNA: TGTGCCAGCCGTTATGGGGCCCGGGGGGACAATGAGCAGTTCTTC.

The chain employs TRBV5-6 and TRBJ1-5, with TRBD1 matching over 12 bases. V was pared by 4 bases and J by 4 bases, with 6 bases of the junction left unmatched. The CDR3 contains 16 residues. Germline assignment: CDR1 SGHDT and CDR2 YYEEEE. The CDR3 region has the DNA TGTGCCAGCAGCCCGATGGGACAGGGGGCTAATCAGCCCCAGCATTTT. Amino acid sequence: CASSPMGQGANQPQHF.

The chain employs TRBV5-1 and TRBJ2-7, with D possibly being TRBD1 (5 bases). The germline V gene has CDR1 SGHRS and CDR2 YFSETQ. The V end lost 0 bases, the J end lost 4 bases, and 11 bases lay between the germline ends. This CDR3 comprises 14 residues. CDR3 in DNA: TGCGCCAGCAGCTTGGTGGCAGGGCCATACGAGCAGTACTTC. Translated: CASSLVAGPYEQYF.

The chain uses TRBV4-3 and TRBJ1-1, with 9 positions matching TRBD1. Germline values: CDR1 LGHNA, CDR2 YSLEER. V shed 0 bases and J 3 bases; nucleotides not matched to a gene: 2. This CDR3 spans 15 amino acids. CDR3 coding DNA: TGCGCCAGCAGCCAAGAGGACAGGGGAGACACTGAAGCTTTCTTT. Amino acids: CASSQEDRGDTEAFF.

The chain combines TRBV5-1 with TRBJ2-5; 10 bases are shared with TRBD1. The DNA end is a closer match to TRBJ2-7, so the J assignment may be wrong. Germline assignment: CDR1 SGHRS and CDR2 YFSETQ. The CDR3 covers 15 residues. The DNA of the CDR3 is TGCGCCAGCAGCCCCCGTACGACAGGGGGCGGCGAGCAGTACTTC. Its translation is CASSPRTTGGGEQYF.

As regards this clone: Since no conserved phenylalanine or tryptophan closes the CDR3, a read error is the likely cause. The V gene is TRBV14, the J gene TRBJ1-2; D is perhaps TRBD1 (5 bases). The V end was cut by 4 bases, the J end by 4 bases, with 10 bases between. This CDR3 is 13 amino acids long. In germline, CDR1 is SGHDN, CDR2 FVKESK. CDR3 nucleotides: TGTGCCAGCAGCCGCCAGGGCGGCTATGGCTACACCTCC. Translating gives CASSRQGGYGYTS.

The chain recombines TRBV19 with TRBJ2-3, with D possibly TRBD1 on 6 matching bases. The V end lost 4 bases, the J end lost 5 bases, and 10 bases lay between the germline ends. CDR1 and CDR2 (germline): LNHDA, SQIVND (reference sequence). CDR3 size: 13 residues. In DNA, the CDR3 is TGTGCCAGTAGTACCACAGGGTTAGATACGCAGTATTTT. It codes for CASSTTGLDTQYF. The variable domain in full, completed from reference TRBV19 and TRBJ2-3, reads DGGITQSPKYLFRKEGQNVTLSCEQNLNHDAMYWYRQDPGQGLRLIYYSQIVNDFQKGDIAEGYSVSREKKESFPLTVTSAQKNPTAFYLCASSTTGLDTQYFGPGTRLTVL.

This chain connects TRBV29-1 to TRBJ1-5, with no clear D. The V end was cut by 4 bases, the J end by 4 bases, with 11 bases between. Germline-derived CDR1 and CDR2 are SQVTM and ANQGSEA. This CDR3 spans 13 amino acids. As DNA, the CDR3 is TGCAGCGTTGGGTCGGGTGGTAATCAGCCCCAGCATTTT. It is translated as CSVGSGGNQPQHF.

This chain joins TRBV28 and TRBJ2-5, with D possibly being TRBD1 or TRBD2 (5 bases each). The CDR3 is made up of 15 amino acids. V was cut by 4 bases and J by 5 bases, with 17 bases left in between. Germline loops: CDR1 MDHEN, CDR2 SYDVKM. The DNA for the CDR3 is TGTGCCAGCAGTTCAGGCGGGCCCTGGGGGGAGACCCAGTACTTC. Protein: CASSSGGPWGETQYF.